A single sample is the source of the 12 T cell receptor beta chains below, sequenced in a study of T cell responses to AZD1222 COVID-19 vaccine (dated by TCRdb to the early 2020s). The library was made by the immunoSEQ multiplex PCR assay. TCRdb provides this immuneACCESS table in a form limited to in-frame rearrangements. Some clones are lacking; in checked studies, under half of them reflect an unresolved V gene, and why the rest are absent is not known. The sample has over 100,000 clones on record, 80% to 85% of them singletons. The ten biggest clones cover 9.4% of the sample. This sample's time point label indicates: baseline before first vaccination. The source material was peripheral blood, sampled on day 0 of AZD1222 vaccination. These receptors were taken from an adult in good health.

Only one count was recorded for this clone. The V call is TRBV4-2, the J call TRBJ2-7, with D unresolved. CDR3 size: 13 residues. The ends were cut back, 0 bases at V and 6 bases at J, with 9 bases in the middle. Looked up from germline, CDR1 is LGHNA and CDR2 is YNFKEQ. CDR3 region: CASSQDQASEQYF. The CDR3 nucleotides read TGTGCCAGCAGCCAAGATCAGGCGTCCGAGCAGTACTTC.

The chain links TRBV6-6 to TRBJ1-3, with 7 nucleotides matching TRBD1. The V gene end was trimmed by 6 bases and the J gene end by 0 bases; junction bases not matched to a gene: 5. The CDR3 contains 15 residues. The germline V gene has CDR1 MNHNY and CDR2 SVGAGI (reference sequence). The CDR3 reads CASRKTGLSGNTIYF. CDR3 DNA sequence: TGTGCCAGCAGGAAGACAGGGCTCTCTGGAAACACCATATATTTT.

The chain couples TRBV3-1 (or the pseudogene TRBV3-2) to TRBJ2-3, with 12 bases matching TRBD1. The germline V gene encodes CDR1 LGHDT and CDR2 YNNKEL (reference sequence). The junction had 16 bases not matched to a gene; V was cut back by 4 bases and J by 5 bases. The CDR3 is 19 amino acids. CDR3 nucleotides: TGTGCCAGCAGCCTAACTAGAGACCGGGACAGGGGGCATGGAGATACGCAGTATTTT. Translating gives CASSLTRDRDRGHGDTQYF.

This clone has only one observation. This chain's CDR3 is CASSQTGTGGEKLFF. CDR3 nucleotide sequence: TGCGCCAGCAGCCAGACCGGGACAGGCGGGGAAAAACTGTTTTTT. The chain is built from TRBV4-1 and TRBJ1-4; TRBD1 matches 8 bases. In germline, CDR1 is MGHRA, CDR2 YSYEKL. The CDR3 runs 15 residues. V lost 3 bases, J lost 8 bases, and 8 bases stayed unmatched.

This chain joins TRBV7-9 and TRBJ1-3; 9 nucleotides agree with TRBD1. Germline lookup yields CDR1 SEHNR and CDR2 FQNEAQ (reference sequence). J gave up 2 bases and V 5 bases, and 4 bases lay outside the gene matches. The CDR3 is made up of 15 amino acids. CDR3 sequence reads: CASSARTGAGNTIYF. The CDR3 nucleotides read TGTGCCAGCAGCGCCCGGACAGGGGCTGGAAACACCATATATTTT.

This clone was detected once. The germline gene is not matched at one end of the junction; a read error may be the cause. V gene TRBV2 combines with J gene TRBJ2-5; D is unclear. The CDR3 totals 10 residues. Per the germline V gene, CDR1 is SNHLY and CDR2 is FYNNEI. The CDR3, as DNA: TGTGCCAGCAGCAAGGACCGTGAGCACTTC. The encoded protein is CASSKDREHF.

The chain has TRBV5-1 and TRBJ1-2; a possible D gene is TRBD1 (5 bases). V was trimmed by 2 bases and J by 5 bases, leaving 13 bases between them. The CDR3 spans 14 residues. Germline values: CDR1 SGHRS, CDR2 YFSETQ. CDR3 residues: CASSFNRGTYGYTF. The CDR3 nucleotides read TGCGCCAGCAGCTTTAATCGGGGGACGTATGGCTACACCTTC. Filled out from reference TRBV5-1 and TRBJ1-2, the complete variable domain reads KAGVTQTPRYLIKTRGQQVTLSCSPISGHRSVSWYQQTPGQGLQFLFEYFSETQRNKGNFPGRFSGRQFSNSRSEMNVSTLELGDSALYLCASSFNRGTYGYTFGSGTRLTVV.

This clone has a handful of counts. The CDR3 spells CASSYIQGGTEAFF. CDR3 DNA sequence: TGTGCCAGCAGTTACATTCAGGGGGGGACTGAAGCTTTCTTT. The rearrangement joins TRBV6-2 or TRBV6-3 to TRBJ1-1, with 7 bases identical to TRBD1. The V gene end was trimmed by 2 bases and the J gene end by 5 bases; junction bases not matched to a gene: 5. Germline V CDR1 and CDR2: MNHEY, SVGEGT. The length of the CDR3 is 14 residues.

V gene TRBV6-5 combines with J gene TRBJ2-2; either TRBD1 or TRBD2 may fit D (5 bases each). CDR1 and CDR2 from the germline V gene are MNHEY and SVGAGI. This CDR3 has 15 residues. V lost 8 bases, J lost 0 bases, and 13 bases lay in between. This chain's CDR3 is CASEGRGTNTGELFF. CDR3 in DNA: TGTGCCAGCGAGGGGAGAGGGACGAACACCGGGGAGCTGTTTTTT.

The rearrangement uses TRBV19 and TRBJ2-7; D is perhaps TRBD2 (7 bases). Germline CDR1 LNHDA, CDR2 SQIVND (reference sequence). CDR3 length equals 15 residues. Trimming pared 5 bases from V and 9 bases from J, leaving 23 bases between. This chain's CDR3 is CASSFRGAGFGPQYF. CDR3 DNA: TGTGCCAGTAGTTTCCGGGGGGCCGGGTTTGGTCCGCAGTACTTC.

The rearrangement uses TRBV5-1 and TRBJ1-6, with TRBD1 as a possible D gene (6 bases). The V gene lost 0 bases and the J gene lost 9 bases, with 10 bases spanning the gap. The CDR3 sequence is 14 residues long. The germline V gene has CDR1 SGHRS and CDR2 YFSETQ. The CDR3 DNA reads TGCGCCAGCAGCTTGGGGGGGGCCTCTTCACCCCTCCACTTT. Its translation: CASSLGGASSPLHF.

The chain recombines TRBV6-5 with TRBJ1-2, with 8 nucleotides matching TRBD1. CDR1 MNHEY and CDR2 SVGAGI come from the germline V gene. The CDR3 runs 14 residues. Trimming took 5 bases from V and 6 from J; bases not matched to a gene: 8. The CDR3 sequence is CASSPPGQVDGYTF. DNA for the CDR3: TGTGCCAGCAGTCCCCCGGGACAGGTCGATGGCTACACCTTC.